The 24 T cell receptor beta chains below were found in one sample sequenced in a study of patients and donors after allogeneic stem cell transplantation. TCRdb re-analysed the RT-PCR reads in MiXCR, keeping a single row per CDR3 protein. The sample yields 800,000 to 1,000,000 distinct CDR3 sequences, over 15% seen once. The sample taken for sequencing was blood, either unsorted or a sorted T cell fraction (not recorded which). These receptors were obtained from a human donor who was either an allogeneic HSCT recipient or a stem cell or donor lymphocyte infusion donor (not recorded which). It is not recorded whose cells these are; they may come from a transplant donor.

This clonotype was seen many times. The J gene is TRBJ2-7, the V gene TRBV12-3 or TRBV12-4; TRBD1 might be the D (5 bases). Trimming left V 2 bases short and J 2 bases short, with 13 bases between. The length of the CDR3 is 15 residues. The chain's CDR3 is CASSLRGAEPYEQYF. The CDR3 DNA sequence: TGTGCCAGCAGTTTAAGGGGTGCTGAACCCTACGAGCAGTACTTC.

The chain has TRBV5-1 and TRBJ2-3; the match to TRBD2 covers 8 bases. Germline trimming cut 2 bases from V and 6 bases from J; bases unmatched to any gene: 8. CDR3 size: 15 residues. Germline CDR1 and CDR2: SGHRS and YFSETQ. In DNA form, the CDR3 reads TGCGCCAGCAGCTTCGGGAGGGCCCTCACGGATACGCAGTATTTT. Its translation: CASSFGRALTDTQYF.

This clonotype turned up a few times. One base away lies a much larger clone, so this may be a sequencing read error. The chain couples TRBV10-3 to TRBJ1-1, with 9 bases aligning to TRBD1. Germline V gives CDR1 ENHRY, CDR2 SYGVKD. V was clipped by 6 bases and J by 1 base; unmatched bases: 0. The CDR3 is 13 amino acids. In DNA, the CDR3 is TGTGCCATCAGGGGACAGGGGAACACTGAAGCTTTCTTT. Amino acid sequence: CAIRGQGNTEAFF.

The chain combines TRBV27 with TRBJ1-5; 7 bases agree with TRBD1. Germline V lookup: CDR1 MNHEY, CDR2 SMNVEV (reference sequence). This CDR3 contains 15 residues. Losses at the gene ends were 6 bases for V and 2 bases for J; bases not matched to a gene: 7. The CDR3 reads CASRVSRGGNQPQHF. The CDR3, as DNA: TGTGCCAGCAGGGTATCCAGGGGGGGCAATCAGCCCCAGCATTTT.

The chain carries TRBV7-9 and TRBJ2-7; TRBD2 agrees at 9 bases. This CDR3 contains 16 residues. The germline gives CDR1 SEHNR, CDR2 FQNEAQ (reference sequence). Trimming cost V 3 bases and J 3 bases; bases outside gene matches: 9. The CDR3 region is CASSLWVAGEFYEQYF. The CDR3 DNA follows: TGTGCCAGCAGCTTGTGGGTAGCGGGAGAGTTCTACGAGCAGTACTTC.

This clonotype appeared many times. J is TRBJ2-7 and V is TRBV10-3; the D is unclear. With 10 bases removed from V and 3 bases from J, the gap between germline ends came to 10 bases. The CDR3 totals 11 residues. From germline, CDR1 is ENHRY and CDR2 SYGVKD. The CDR3 spells CASTDLYEQYF. The CDR3 DNA sequence: TGTGCCAGTACAGACCTCTACGAGCAGTACTTC.

This clonotype was found a few times. The chain has TRBV9 and TRBJ1-6; no definite D call. Germline values: CDR1 SGDLS, CDR2 YYNGEE. CDR3 length: 14 residues. Deletions cut 2 bases from V and 7 bases from J, with 10 bases between. The CDR3 DNA sequence: TGTGCCAGCAGCGTCCGACTGCAAAATTCACCCCTCCACTTT. Its protein is CASSVRLQNSPLHF. The full variable domain, in which reference TRBV9 and TRBJ1-6 provide the parts outside the CDR3, is DSGVTQTPKHLITATGQRVTLRCSPRSGDLSVYWYQQSLDQGLQFLIQYYNGEERAKGNILERFSAQQFPDLHSELNLSSLELGDSALYFCASSVRLQNSPLHFGNGTRLTVT.

The V and J genes are TRBV6-1 and TRBJ2-5; perhaps TRBD2 as D (6 bases). The length of the CDR3 is 14 residues. Germline CDR1 MNHNS, CDR2 SASEGT. V was trimmed by 6 bases and J by 9 bases, leaving 20 bases between them. The CDR3, as DNA: TGTGCCAGCAGCTCCTTTGGACTGGGGGAGGCCCAGTACTTC. Amino acid sequence: CASSSFGLGEAQYF.

This clonotype was picked up a small number of times. The V and J genes are TRBV27 and TRBJ2-7, with 10 bases identical to TRBD2. Trimming removed 6 bases from V and 3 bases from J; junction bases left unmatched: 8. This CDR3 comprises 15 residues. Germline CDR1 is MNHEY and CDR2 is SMNVEV (reference sequence). The CDR3 bases are TGTGCCAGCAGCCGGGGAGTAGCGGGAGGCTACGAGCAGTACTTC. Its translation is CASSRGVAGGYEQYF.

The chain uses TRBV6-4 and TRBJ2-1; 11 bases fit TRBD2. This CDR3 spans 16 amino acids. Germline trimming cut 8 bases from V and 7 bases from J; bases unmatched to any gene: 13. CDR1 is MRHNA, CDR2 SNTAGT, per germline. The CDR3 nucleotides read TGTGCCAGCCGCCCCCGCTGGACTAGCGGGTCTAATGAGCAGTTCTTC. Its protein product is CASRPRWTSGSNEQFF.

The chain carries TRBV21-1 and TRBJ1-5. TRBV21-1 is assigned pseudogene status. The CDR3 runs 16 residues. DNA of the CDR3: TGTGCCAGCAGCAAAATCCAGGGCCTAGCACATCAGCCCCAGCATTTT. Residues: CASSKIQGLAHQPQHF.

This clonotype was detected a few times. The rearrangement links TRBV6-2 or TRBV6-3 to TRBJ2-1, with TRBD1 as a possible D gene (5 bases). The V gene's germline CDR1 is MNHEY and CDR2 SVGEGT. The CDR3 contains 15 residues. The germline V and J ends were trimmed by 7 bases and 9 bases, with 22 bases remaining between them. CDR3 coding DNA: TGTGCCAGCAAGAGACAGTGGTCGCGCGTGGGTGAGCAGTTCTTC. It codes for CASKRQWSRVGEQFF.

The chain carries TRBV27 and TRBJ2-3; D is undetermined. V lost 6 bases to trimming and J lost 2 bases, with 12 bases between them. The CDR3 has 14 residues. Per the germline V gene, CDR1 is MNHEY and CDR2 is SMNVEV (reference sequence). Written as DNA, the CDR3 is TGTGCCAGCAGGAAAGCCGGAGCCACAGATACGCAGTATTTT. Its translation is CASRKAGATDTQYF.

This clonotype occurred a few times. This chain uses TRBV20-1 with TRBJ1-2; D unclear. Germline V gene sequence: CDR1 DFQATT, CDR2 SNEGSKA (reference sequence). Trimming left V 3 bases short and J 5 bases short, with 13 bases between. The CDR3 runs 13 residues. The CDR3 DNA sequence: TGCAGTGCTAGGGAGGTAGCCGGATATGGCTACACCTTC. It encodes CSAREVAGYGYTF.

This clonotype has only a few counts. The chain is built from TRBV7-2 and TRBJ2-4; TRBD1 agrees at 8 bases. Germline V gene sequence: CDR1 SGHTA, CDR2 FQGNSA. V trimming: 0 bases; J trimming: 2 bases; junction bases outside the gene matches: 3. This CDR3 has 16 amino acids. Here the CDR3 DNA reads TGTGCCAGCAGCTTAGCCTGGACAGGGACCAAAAACATTCAGTACTTC. Its translation is CASSLAWTGTKNIQYF.

This chain links TRBV5-1 with TRBJ2-7, with TRBD2 as a possible D gene (7 bases). Between the trimmed V and J ends, which lost 0 bases and 4 bases, there was a span of 17 bases. CDR1 SGHRS and CDR2 YFSETQ come from the germline V gene. This CDR3 is built from 16 residues. Here the CDR3 reads CASSLVAGRGPYEQYF. The CDR3 DNA reads as TGCGCCAGCAGCTTGGTGGCAGGGCGGGGGCCTTACGAGCAGTACTTC.

This clonotype was counted between two and nine times. Here the CDR3 reads CSARVLGLLEQYF. CDR3 DNA sequence: TGCAGTGCTAGAGTCCTCGGGCTCTTGGAGCAGTACTTC. V usage is TRBV20-1 and J usage is TRBJ2-7; D is undetermined. CDR3 length equals 13 residues. Per the germline V gene, CDR1 is DFQATT and CDR2 is SNEGSKA (reference sequence). The V gene lost 1 base and the J gene lost 7 bases, with 14 bases spanning the gap.

The sample holds a few counts of this clonotype. This chain connects TRBV11-2 to TRBJ2-7; D call uncertain. The CDR3 is 14 amino acids. From germline, CDR1 is SGHAT and CDR2 FQNNGV. V lost 3 bases and J 0 bases, leaving 9 bases between the germline ends. CDR3 bases: TGTGCCAGCAGCTTTGGTAGGCCCTCCTACGAGCAGTACTTC. This codes for CASSFGRPSYEQYF.

This clonotype was counted a few times. This rearrangement joins TRBV2 to TRBJ2-5; 10 nucleotides match TRBD1. The J segment lost 1 base and the V segment lost 5 bases, leaving 4 bases of the junction unmatched. Germline V gene sequence: CDR1 SNHLY, CDR2 FYNNEI. The CDR3 loop spans 15 amino acids. The CDR3 bases are TGTGCCAGCAGTTCGGACAGGGGGACCCAAGAGACCCAGTACTTC. Residues: CASSSDRGTQETQYF.

This clonotype was seen a few times. This rearrangement joins TRBV12-3 or TRBV12-4 to TRBJ2-1, with D perhaps matching TRBD2 (5 bases). V was shortened by 2 bases and J by 1 base, with 12 bases between the two germline ends. The CDR3 loop spans 16 amino acids. The CDR3 loop reads CASSLRASGSYNEQFF. The CDR3 coding sequence is TGTGCCAGCAGTTTAAGGGCCAGCGGATCCTACAATGAGCAGTTCTTC.

The rearrangement joins TRBV27 to TRBJ2-1; 9 bases line up with TRBD2. Germline-derived CDR1 and CDR2 are MNHEY and SMNVEV (reference sequence). V lost 4 bases and J lost 9; bases outside the gene matches: 7. CDR3 size: 14 residues. In nucleotides, the CDR3 is TGTGCCAGCAGTTCCCCTAGCGGGACGCCTGAGCAGTTCTTC. Its protein is CASSSPSGTPEQFF.

V is TRBV9 and J is TRBJ1-2; 7 bases agree with TRBD1. Germline CDR1 and CDR2: SGDLS and YYNGEE. CDR3 length: 14 amino acids. The V gene end was trimmed by 4 bases and the J gene end by 8 bases; junction bases not matched to a gene: 11. The CDR3: CASSLIQGKGGYTF. The CDR3, as DNA: TGTGCCAGCAGCCTCATACAGGGGAAGGGCGGCTACACCTTC.

The chain recombines TRBV2 with TRBJ2-2; weak D call: TRBD2 (6 bases). The germline CDR1 and CDR2 sequences are SNHLY and FYNNEI. The CDR3 consists of 15 residues. V was cut by 1 base and J by 5 bases, with 11 bases left in between. CDR3: CASSEVAGRTGELFF. CDR3 sequence (DNA): TGTGCCAGCAGTGAAGTGGCGGGGAGGACCGGGGAGCTGTTTTTT.

Comment on this clonotype: Likely a read error: the CDR3 ends without its conserved phenylalanine or tryptophan. The chain combines TRBV10-3 with TRBJ2-5, with TRBD2 matching over 8 bases. There are 15 residues in the CDR3. Germline CDR1 ENHRY, CDR2 SYGVKD. V lost 6 bases to trimming and J lost 4 bases; unmatched junction nucleotides: 10. The CDR3 DNA reads TGTGCCATCAGAGCCGGGACTAGGGAACGAGAGACCCAGTACTCC. It translates to CAIRAGTRERETQYS.